The T cell receptor (beta chain) under discussion was sequenced for a study of Graves' ophthalmopathy and Graves' hyperthyroidism. Serum thyroxine and TRAb, along with clinical symptoms, thyroid ultrasound and orbital computed tomography, were what diagnosis relied on. In the case of this clonotype: Antigen: not known.

Germline values: CDR1 SQVTM, CDR2 ANQGSEA. The CDR3 runs 13 residues. Trimming at V came to 5 bases and at J to 5 bases, leaving 6 bases not matched to a gene. RNA transcripts served as template for amplifying TCR beta CDR3 sequences. A first-round RT-PCR used HTBI primers, followed by a second-round multiplex PCR. TCRdb fed the multiplex PCR reads into MiXCR, producing one record per CDR3 protein. The sample lists more than 1,000,000 distinct CDR3 sequences, approximately 35% occurring once. General observations from the study: Both an approximately 70% sensitivity and an approximately 72% specificity characterized the model's predictions of ophthalmopathy progression. Ophthalmopathy cases were distinguished from stable hyperthyroidism by a 13-signature model, reaching 87.88% sensitivity and 65% to 83% specificity.

This chain uses TRBV29-1 with TRBJ1-2; 9 bases line up with TRBD1. This receptor was identified in an adult man with Graves' hyperthyroidism. The specimen was peripheral blood or thyroid tissue (not recorded which). The CDR3 reads CSVSGQGWYGYTF. CDR3 bases: TGCAGCGTTTCAGGACAGGGGTGGTATGGCTACACCTTC.